The source of this T cell receptor (beta chain) is a study of circulating and synovial CD4+ cells in juvenile arthritis. The CDR3 covers 13 residues. V was shortened by 4 bases and J by 2 bases, with 9 bases between the two germline ends. Germline V gene sequence: CDR1 KGHSH, CDR2 LQKENI. This clone occurred once. Antigen specificity is unknown. Clones were sequenced by immunoSEQ multiplex PCR, and TCRdb holds only the in-frame ones, with some missing. The data contain 30,000 to 40,000 clones, roughly 96% of them singletons. Study outcomes and limitations: Circulating pathogenic-like and bulk T cells looked alike by Vbeta family usage.

The clonotype was recovered from a human donor with juvenile idiopathic arthritis. The chain is built from TRBV18 and TRBJ2-7; weak D call: TRBD1 (5 bases). The sequenced sample was CD4+ T cells from blood. CDR3 residues: CASSQTGAYEQYF. CDR3 nucleotide sequence: TGTGCCAGCTCACAAACAGGAGCCTACGAGCAGTACTTC.